This T cell receptor beta chain was documented in a study of T cell repertoires in cytomegalovirus infection. MiXCR was run by TCRdb on the reads, yielding one entry per CDR3 protein. Of 60,000 to 75,000 distinct CDR3 sequences detected, just under 4% appear once; the ten largest clones hold approximately 20%. This clonotype has ten or more counts. Per the germline V gene, CDR1 is SGHRS and CDR2 is YFSETQ. V was trimmed by 0 bases and J by 4 bases, leaving 7 bases between them. The CDR3 has 13 amino acids. The sequence was collected from a human donor in good health (CMV status not recorded). Some clones in this sample may be carry-over from other donors' samples. Sequenced material: PBMCs. V and J are TRBV5-1 and TRBJ1-1; no firm D call. Here the CDR3 DNA reads TGCGCCAGCAGCTTGGCCCTTCGCACTGAAGCTTTCTTT. This gives the protein CASSLALRTEAFF.